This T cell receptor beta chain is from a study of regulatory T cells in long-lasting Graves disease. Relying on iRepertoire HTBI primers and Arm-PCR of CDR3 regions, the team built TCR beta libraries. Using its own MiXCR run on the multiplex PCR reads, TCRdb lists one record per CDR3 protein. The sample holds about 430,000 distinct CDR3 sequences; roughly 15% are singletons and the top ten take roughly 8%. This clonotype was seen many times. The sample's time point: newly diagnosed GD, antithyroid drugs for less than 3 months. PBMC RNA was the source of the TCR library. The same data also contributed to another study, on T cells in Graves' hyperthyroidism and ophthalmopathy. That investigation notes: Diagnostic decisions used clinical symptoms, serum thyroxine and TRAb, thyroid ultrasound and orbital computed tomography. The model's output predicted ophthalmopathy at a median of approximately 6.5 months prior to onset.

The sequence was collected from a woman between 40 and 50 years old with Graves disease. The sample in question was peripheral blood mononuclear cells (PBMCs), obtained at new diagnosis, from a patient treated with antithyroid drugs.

The DNA of the CDR3 is TGCAGTGCTAGATCGACTAGCGAGCCAGAGACCCAGTACTTC. It yields the protein CSARSTSEPETQYF. This chain connects TRBV20-1 to TRBJ2-5, with 8 bases matching TRBD2. Germline CDR1 is DFQATT and CDR2 is SNEGSKA (reference sequence). Losses at the gene ends were 2 bases for V and 4 bases for J; bases not matched to a gene: 6. The CDR3 loop spans 14 amino acids.